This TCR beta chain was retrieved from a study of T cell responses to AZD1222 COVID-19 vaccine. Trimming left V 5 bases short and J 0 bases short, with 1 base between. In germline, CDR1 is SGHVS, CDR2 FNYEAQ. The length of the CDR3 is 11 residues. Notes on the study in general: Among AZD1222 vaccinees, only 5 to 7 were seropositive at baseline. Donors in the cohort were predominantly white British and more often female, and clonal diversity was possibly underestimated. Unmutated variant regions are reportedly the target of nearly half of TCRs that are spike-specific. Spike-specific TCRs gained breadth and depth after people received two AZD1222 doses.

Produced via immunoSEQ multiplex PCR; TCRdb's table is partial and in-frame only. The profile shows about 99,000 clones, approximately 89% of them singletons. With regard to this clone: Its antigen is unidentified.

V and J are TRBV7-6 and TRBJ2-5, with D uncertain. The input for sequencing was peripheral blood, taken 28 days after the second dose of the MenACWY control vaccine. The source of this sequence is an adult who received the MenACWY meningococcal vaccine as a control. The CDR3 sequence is CASSNQETQYF. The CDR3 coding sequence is TGTGCCAGCAGCAACCAAGAGACCCAGTACTTC.